There are many counts of the clone carrying this T cell receptor beta chain. What it binds is not known. This sample is part of a study of neurological immune-mediated disorders. The method for making cDNA was 5'RACE, and it used 10-nucleotide random UMIs. Every sequencing run returned over 180 million TCR-beta sequences, which were derived from 15-18 subjects. From the 5' RACE reads, TCRdb called clonotypes with MiXCR, one entry per CDR3 protein. The sample lists tens of thousands of distinct CDR3 sequences; around 3.8% were seen once. Trimming shortened V by 2 bases and J by 8 bases, and 10 bases separated the two germline ends. The CDR3 has 13 residues. Germline values: CDR1 SEHNR, CDR2 FQNEAQ (reference sequence). Regarding the study as a whole: The absence of any CDR3 amino acid sequence shared by expanded clones across subjects suggests that repertoires were private in all groups.

This receptor was obtained from a woman between 50 and 59 years old with multiple sclerosis. The V gene is TRBV7-9, the J gene TRBJ2-1; no clear D. The sample was PBMCs. The CDR3 here is CASSLSLHHEQFF. The CDR3 nucleotides read TGTGCCAGCAGCTTAAGTCTCCACCATGAGCAGTTCTTC.